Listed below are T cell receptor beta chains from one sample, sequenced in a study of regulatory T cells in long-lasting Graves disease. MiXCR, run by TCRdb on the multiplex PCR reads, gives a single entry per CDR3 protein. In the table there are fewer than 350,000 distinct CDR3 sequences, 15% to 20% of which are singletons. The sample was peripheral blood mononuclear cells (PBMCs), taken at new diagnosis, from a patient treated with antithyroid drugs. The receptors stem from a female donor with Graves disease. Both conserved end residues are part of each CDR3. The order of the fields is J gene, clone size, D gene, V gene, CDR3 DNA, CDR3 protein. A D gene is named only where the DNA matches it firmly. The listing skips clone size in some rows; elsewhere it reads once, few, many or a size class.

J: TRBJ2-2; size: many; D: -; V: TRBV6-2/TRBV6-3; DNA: TGTGCCAGCAGTCCTCCTCACGGTGCCGGGGAGCTGTTTTTT; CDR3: CASSPPHGAGELFF
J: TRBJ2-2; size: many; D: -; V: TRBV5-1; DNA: TGCGCCAGCAGCTTGGTGTCGGAGGGGATCGGGGAGCTGTTTTTT; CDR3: CASSLVSEGIGELFF
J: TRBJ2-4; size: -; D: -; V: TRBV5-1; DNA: TGCGCCAGCAGCGCCAACGCGGACTCGACGAACATTCAGTACTTC; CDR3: CASSANADSTNIQYF
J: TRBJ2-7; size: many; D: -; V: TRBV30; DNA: TGTGCCTGGAGTCTTAGGGGGCGGGACACCTTCTCCTACGAGCAGTACTTC; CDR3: CAWSLRGRDTFSYEQYF
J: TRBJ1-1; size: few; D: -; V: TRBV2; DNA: TGTGCCAGCAGACACGGGATGAACACTGAAGCTTTCTTT; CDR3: CASRHGMNTEAFF
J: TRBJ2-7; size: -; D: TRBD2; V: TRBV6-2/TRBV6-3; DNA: TGTGCCAGCAGTTACGTCACTGGTTGGGCTAGCGGACTCTACGAGCAGTACTTC; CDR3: CASSYVTGWASGLYEQYF
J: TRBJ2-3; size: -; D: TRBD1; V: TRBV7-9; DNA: TGTGCCAGCAGCTTGCAACCGGGACAGGGGAGAGATACGCAGTATTTT; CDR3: CASSLQPGQGRDTQYF
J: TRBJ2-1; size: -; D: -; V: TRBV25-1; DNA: TGTGCCAGCAGCCCATGGGGGGGCCTGGGGAATGAGCAGTTCTTC; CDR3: CASSPWGGLGNEQFF
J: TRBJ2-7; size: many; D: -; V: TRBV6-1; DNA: TGTGCCAGCAGTGAATTGGACGAGCAGTACTTC; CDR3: CASSELDEQYF
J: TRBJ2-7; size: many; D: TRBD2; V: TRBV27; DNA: TGTGCCAGCAGCCAAACGGGAGGACCTTCTTACGAGCAGTACTTC; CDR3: CASSQTGGPSYEQYF
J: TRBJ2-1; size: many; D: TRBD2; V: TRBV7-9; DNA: TGTGCCAGCAGCTTACCGGGAGGGCCTTACAATGAGCAGTTCTTC; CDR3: CASSLPGGPYNEQFF
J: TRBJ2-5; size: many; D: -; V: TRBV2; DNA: TGTGCCAGCAGTGAAGGGGGCGGGATCGAGACCCAGTACTTC; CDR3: CASSEGGGIETQYF
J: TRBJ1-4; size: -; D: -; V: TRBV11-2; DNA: TGTGCCAGCAGCTTAATCGGGGGTGAAAAACTGTTTTTT; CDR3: CASSLIGGEKLFF
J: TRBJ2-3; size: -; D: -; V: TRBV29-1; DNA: TGCAGCGTTGAAGGGGCTCACAGGGCGGATACGCAGTATTTT; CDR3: CSVEGAHRADTQYF
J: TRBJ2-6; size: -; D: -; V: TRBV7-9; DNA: TGTGCCAGCAGCTTGGGGGCAGGGGCAGCTGGGGCCAACGTCCTGACTTTC; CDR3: CASSLGAGAAGANVLTF
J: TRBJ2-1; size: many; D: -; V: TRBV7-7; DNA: TGTGCTAGCAGCCCTGGACATCTCAATGAGCAGTTCTTC; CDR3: CASSPGHLNEQFF
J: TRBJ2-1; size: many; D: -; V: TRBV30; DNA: TGTGCCTGGAGTGTACGTGGACAGCAGTTCTTC; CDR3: CAWSVRGQQFF
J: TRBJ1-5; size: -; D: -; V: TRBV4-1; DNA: TGCGCCAGCAGCCAAGTGGTAGCGGGCAGCAATCAGCCCCAGCATTTT; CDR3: CASSQVVAGSNQPQHF
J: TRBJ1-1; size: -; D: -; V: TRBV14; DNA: TGTGCCAGCAGCCAAAATCCTACGGGTCAAACCCTACGAACCACTGAAGCTTTCTTT; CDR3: CASSQNPTGQTLRTTEAFF
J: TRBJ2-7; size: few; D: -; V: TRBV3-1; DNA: TGTGCCAGCAGCCCCTCAGGCCTCTCCTACGAGCAGTACTTC; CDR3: CASSPSGLSYEQYF
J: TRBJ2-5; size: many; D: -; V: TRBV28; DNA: TGTGCCAGCAGTTTAGCCGTGGGGCGTCAGACCCAGTACTTC; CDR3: CASSLAVGRQTQYF
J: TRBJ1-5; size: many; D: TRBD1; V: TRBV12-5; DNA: TGTGCTAGTGGCCCCCATGGGCCCGGGACAGGGTCATTAGGCAATCAGCCCCAGCATTTT; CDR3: CASGPHGPGTGSLGNQPQHF
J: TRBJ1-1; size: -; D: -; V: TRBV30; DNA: TGTGCCTGGAGGCTGGGCAGGGACACTGAAGCTTTCTTT; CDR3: CAWRLGRDTEAFF
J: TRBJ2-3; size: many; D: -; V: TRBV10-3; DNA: TGTGCCATCAGTCCCGGAGTGGGGAGAGATACGCAGTATTTT; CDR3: CAISPGVGRDTQYF
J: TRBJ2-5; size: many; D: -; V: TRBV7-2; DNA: TGTGCCAGCAGCTCAACCGCGGGCCAGTGGGTGACCCAGTACTTC; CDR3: CASSSTAGQWVTQYF
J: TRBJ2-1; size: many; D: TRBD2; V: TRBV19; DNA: TGTGCCAGTAGAGCGGGAAATGAGCAGTTCTTC; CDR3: CASRAGNEQFF
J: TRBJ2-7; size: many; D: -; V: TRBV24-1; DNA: TGTGCCACCAGTGACATGAACCAGGCGGGGAGCTACGAGCAGTACTTC; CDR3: CATSDMNQAGSYEQYF
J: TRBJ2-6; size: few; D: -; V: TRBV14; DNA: TGTGCCAGCAGCCCGATTCGCACCGGGGCCAACGTCCTGACTTTC; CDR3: CASSPIRTGANVLTF